Below, 22 T cell receptor beta chains from the same sample are listed, as sequenced in a study of blood T cell repertoires in COVID-19. Sequencing used immunoSEQ multiplex PCR; TCRdb keeps in-frame clones, though not all of them. Of about 210,000 clones listed, 80% to 90% are singletons. Source material: peripheral blood. The receptors were gathered from a man between 45 and 60 years old with active or convalescent COVID-19.

The chain uses TRBV24-1 and TRBJ2-1; weak D call: TRBD1 (5 bases). Trimming pared 5 bases from V and 6 bases from J, leaving 22 bases between. Germline CDR1 KGHDR, CDR2 SFDVKD. This CDR3 region has 17 residues. The CDR3: CATSGGEGREGSNEQFF. DNA of the CDR3: TGTGCCACCAGTGGTGGGGAAGGCAGGGAAGGGTCCAATGAGCAGTTCTTC.

The chain recombines TRBV2 with TRBJ1-4, with TRBD1 matching over 9 bases. This CDR3 has 15 amino acids. Germline CDR1 and CDR2: SNHLY and FYNNEI. Trimming took 5 bases from V and 8 from J; bases not matched to a gene: 9. In nucleotides, the CDR3 is TGTGCCAGCAGTAAGCCGGGACAGGGAAACGAAAAACTGTTTTTT. Its translation: CASSKPGQGNEKLFF. Full variable domain (outside the CDR3, taken from reference TRBV2 and TRBJ1-4): EPEVTQTPSHQVTQMGQEVILRCVPISNHLYFYWYRQILGQKVEFLVSFYNNEISEKSEIFDDQFSVERPDGSNFTLKIRSTKLEDSAMYFCASSKPGQGNEKLFFGSGTQLSVL.

J is TRBJ1-4 and V is TRBV5-1, with D perhaps matching TRBD1 (5 bases). The germline gives CDR1 SGHRS, CDR2 YFSETQ. The CDR3 length is 15 residues. Trimming removed 1 base at V and 3 bases at J, with 10 bases between. The CDR3 region is CASSLFAGSNEKLFF. The DNA of the CDR3 is TGCGCCAGCAGCTTGTTCGCAGGGTCTAATGAAAAACTGTTTTTT.

The chain has TRBV11-1 and TRBJ1-1, with D possibly TRBD1 on 5 matching bases. The V gene's germline CDR1 is SGHAT and CDR2 FQDESV (reference sequence). V lost 6 bases, J lost 4 bases, and 15 bases lay in between. The CDR3 totals 14 residues. The CDR3 DNA is TGTGCCAGCAGACCAGACCCGGGGGGCACTGAAGCTTTCTTT. Translating it yields CASRPDPGGTEAFF.

The chain couples TRBV7-3 to TRBJ2-3; 7 bases are shared with TRBD2. Germline trimming cut 5 bases from V and 6 bases from J; bases unmatched to any gene: 5. The CDR3 spans 13 residues. Germline V CDR1 and CDR2: SGHTA, FQGTGA. The CDR3 loop is CASSRHGRDTQYF. The CDR3 DNA follows: TGTGCCAGCAGCAGACACGGGAGGGATACGCAGTATTTT. Supplemented by reference TRBV7-3 and TRBJ2-3, the full variable domain reads GAGVSQTPSNKVTEKGKYVELRCDPISGHTALYWYRQSLGQGPEFLIYFQGTGAADDSGLPNDRFFAVRPEGSVSTLKIQRTERGDSAVYLCASSRHGRDTQYFGPGTRLTVL.

This chain uses TRBV7-2 with TRBJ1-3, with TRBD1 matching over 7 bases. Per the germline V gene, CDR1 is SGHTA and CDR2 is FQGNSA. This CDR3 has 15 residues. J lost 3 bases, V lost 5 bases, and 7 bases had no gene match. This CDR3 is CASSEGALNGNTIYF. For the CDR3, the DNA is TGTGCCAGCAGCGAGGGGGCGCTAAATGGAAACACCATATATTTT. Full variable domain (outside the CDR3, taken from reference TRBV7-2 and TRBJ1-3): GAGVSQSPSNKVTEKGKDVELRCDPISGHTALYWYRQSLGQGLEFLIYFQGNSAPDKSGLPSDRFSAERTGGSVSTLTIQRTQQEDSAVYLCASSEGALNGNTIYFGEGSWLTVV.

The gene calls are TRBV28 and TRBJ1-6, with 7 nucleotides matching TRBD1. The germline CDR1 and CDR2 sequences are MDHEN and SYDVKM. J was trimmed by 8 bases and V by 2 bases; bases with no gene match: 15. This CDR3 contains 18 residues. DNA for the CDR3: TGTGCCAGCAGTTTAACCCTCGGACAGGACGCTAGGGATTCACCCCTCCACTTT. Translated, it gives CASSLTLGQDARDSPLHF.

The genes are TRBV2 and TRBJ2-1; TRBD1 is a possible D gene (5 bases). CDR1 and CDR2 (germline): SNHLY, FYNNEI. The CDR3 has 14 residues. Trimming cost V 7 bases and J 0 bases, with 10 bases left between them. As DNA, the CDR3 is TGTGCCAGCATGCAGGGAACCTCCTACAATGAGCAGTTCTTC. It specifies CASMQGTSYNEQFF.

The chain has TRBV4-1 and TRBJ2-2; 12 bases are a match to TRBD1. The germline V gene has CDR1 MGHRA and CDR2 YSYEKL. The junction had 5 bases not matched to a gene; V was cut back by 4 bases and J by 5 bases. The CDR3 consists of 16 residues. In DNA, the CDR3 is TGCGCCAGCAGCCCGGGACAGGGGGCTTGGACCGGGGAGCTGTTTTTT. This translates into CASSPGQGAWTGELFF.

J is TRBJ2-6 and V is TRBV5-1; 11 bases are shared with TRBD1. This CDR3 spans 17 amino acids. Germline-derived CDR1 and CDR2 are SGHRS and YFSETQ. J gave up 2 bases and V 4 bases, and 5 bases lay outside the gene matches. This CDR3 is CASSTGQGEAGANVLTF. The CDR3 bases are TGCGCCAGCAGCACGGGACAGGGGGAGGCTGGGGCCAACGTCCTGACTTTC.

The chain is built from TRBV7-2 and TRBJ1-2; D is undetermined. Germline loops: CDR1 SGHTA, CDR2 FQGNSA. V shed 5 bases and J shed 0 bases, with 16 bases lying between them. This CDR3 has 16 amino acids. CDR3 amino acids: CASSPTRVSSNYGYTF. The CDR3, as DNA: TGTGCCAGCAGCCCGACCCGGGTGAGCTCTAACTATGGCTACACCTTC. Variable domain in full (rest from reference TRBV7-2 and TRBJ1-2): GAGVSQSPSNKVTEKGKDVELRCDPISGHTALYWYRQSLGQGLEFLIYFQGNSAPDKSGLPSDRFSAERTGGSVSTLTIQRTQQEDSAVYLCASSPTRVSSNYGYTFGSGTRLTVV.

This chain links TRBV4-2 with TRBJ2-3; the D is unclear. This CDR3 comprises 13 residues. CDR1 and CDR2 from the germline V gene are LGHNA and YNFKEQ. V lost 4 bases and J lost 6, with 11 bases in between. DNA for the CDR3: TGTGCCAGCAGCCCCCGCGCGATGGATACGCAGTATTTT. Amino acids: CASSPRAMDTQYF.

The chain joins TRBV2 to TRBJ2-2; D gene ambiguous. V dropped 0 bases and J dropped 7 bases, with 9 bases sitting between them. From germline, CDR1 is SNHLY and CDR2 FYNNEI. The CDR3 has 14 residues. The CDR3 is CASSEAGVIGELFF. DNA for the CDR3: TGTGCCAGCAGTGAAGCTGGAGTCATCGGGGAGCTGTTTTTT.

The chain couples TRBV19 to TRBJ1-1, with 7 nucleotides matching TRBD1. The germline V gene encodes CDR1 LNHDA and CDR2 SQIVND (reference sequence). CDR3 length: 13 amino acids. The ends lost 11 bases at V and 1 base at J; junction bases unmatched: 7. The CDR3 loop reads CASQGPGNTEAFF. CDR3 DNA sequence: TGTGCCTCACAGGGGCCAGGGAACACTGAAGCTTTCTTT.

The CDR3 here is CAPRIRGGATNEKLFF. The DNA of the CDR3 is TGCGCCCCCAGGATTAGGGGGGGGGCAACTAATGAAAAACTGTTTTTT. The V and J genes are TRBV5-1 and TRBJ1-4, with D perhaps TRBD1 (6 bases). This CDR3 comprises 16 residues. CDR1 is SGHRS and CDR2 is YFSETQ in the germline V gene. Trimming took 10 bases from V and 0 from J, leaving 19 bases between them.

This chain links TRBV5-4 with TRBJ2-1; 9 bases match TRBD2. V gave up 4 bases and J gave up 6 bases; unmatched junction bases: 11. CDR1 is SGHNT and CDR2 is YYREEE in the germline V gene (reference sequence). The CDR3 is 16 amino acids. CDR3 nucleotides: TGTGCCAGCAGCCTGGCAGAAGTAGCGGGAGCCAATGAGCAGTTCTTC. Encoded protein: CASSLAEVAGANEQFF.

V usage is TRBV6-5 and J usage is TRBJ1-2; the D gene is possibly TRBD1 (6 bases). V was pared by 6 bases and J by 6 bases, with 17 bases between. The CDR3 runs 14 residues. Per the germline V gene, CDR1 is MNHEY and CDR2 is SVGAGI. The CDR3 loop is CASRAIRGRDGYTF. CDR3 DNA: TGTGCCAGCAGGGCAATCAGGGGAAGAGATGGCTACACCTTC.

The chain is built from TRBV7-9 and TRBJ2-3, with 7 bases that match TRBD1. The CDR3 sequence is 16 residues long. Germline CDR1 is SEHNR and CDR2 is FQNEAQ (reference sequence). J lost 3 bases, V lost 5 bases, and 11 bases had no gene match. The DNA of the CDR3 is TGTGCCAGCAGCCGGCAACTAGGGGGCGGGACAGATACGCAGTATTTT. Translation: CASSRQLGGGTDTQYF.

The sample holds one count of this clone. V usage is TRBV7-2 and J usage is TRBJ2-3; no clear D. Germline V gives CDR1 SGHTA, CDR2 FQGNSA. This CDR3 spans 15 amino acids. Trimming removed 1 base from V and 0 bases from J, with 8 bases in between. CDR3 DNA sequence: TGTGCCAGCAGCTTAGGTGGGCAGAGCACAGATACGCAGTATTTT. Protein product: CASSLGGQSTDTQYF.

The J gene is TRBJ2-3, the V gene TRBV18; 9 bases map to TRBD2. The CDR3 consists of 20 residues. V shed 3 bases, J shed 0 bases, and the junction held 16 bases outside the gene matches. Germline V gene lookup returns CDR1 KGHSH and CDR2 LQKENI. The CDR3: CASSPASGVPYGDSTDTQYF. The CDR3 DNA follows: TGTGCCAGCTCACCTGCTAGCGGGGTGCCCTATGGGGATAGCACAGATACGCAGTATTTT. Filled out from reference TRBV18 and TRBJ2-3, the complete variable domain reads NAGVMQNPRHLVRRRGQEARLRCSPMKGHSHVYWYRQLPEEGLKFMVYLQKENIIDESGMPKERFSAEFPKEGPSILRIQQVVRGDSAAYFCASSPASGVPYGDSTDTQYFGPGTRLTVL.

This clone is classed as medium-sized (0.01 to 0.1%). This chain connects TRBV28 to TRBJ2-3; D possibly corresponds to TRBD2 (5 bases). Trimming stripped 3 bases from V and 5 bases from J, with 12 bases between. The CDR3 has 14 amino acids. Germline CDR1 reads MDHEN; CDR2 reads SYDVKM. DNA for the CDR3: TGTGCCAGCAGTTTCTGGCAACGGGGAGATACGCAGTATTTT. It is translated as CASSFWQRGDTQYF.

This clone was seen just once. V gene TRBV25-1 combines with J gene TRBJ1-4, with no clear D. The germline V gene encodes CDR1 MGHDK and CDR2 SYGVNS. The V end was cut by 4 bases, the J end by 3 bases, with 9 bases between. CDR3 length: 14 residues. This CDR3 is CASSGLNPNEKLFF. CDR3 sequence (DNA): TGTGCCAGCAGTGGACTGAACCCTAATGAAAAACTGTTTTTT.